The rows below give T cell receptor beta chains drawn from one sample of a study of CD8+CD57+ T cells in acquired aplastic anemia. TCRdb independently ran MiXCR on the reads; one entry per CDR3 protein. The sample has 350,000 to 450,000 distinct CDR3 sequences; 60% to 80% are singletons. Sequenced material: sorted CD4+, CD8+, or CD8+CD57+ T cells (not recorded which) from PBMCs. The receptors here all came from a human donor in good health, serving as a control. Both conserved end residues are part of each CDR3. The D gene is left open where the match is weak. Part of the rows lack a size; the others show once, few, many or a class for expanded clones.

TGTGCCAGTAGTGGAGGCAGTTCGAACACTGAAGCTTTCTTT CASSGGSSNTEAFF - TRBJ1-1 once TRBV6-1
TGTGCCAGCAGTAGAACCGGACAGGGGGATCAGCCCCAGCATTTT CASSRTGQGDQPQHF TRBD1 TRBJ1-5 few TRBV12-3/TRBV12-4
TGTGCCAGCAGTGAGGTCTTTGGACACGGCCGCGGCTACACCTTC CASSEVFGHGRGYTF - TRBJ1-2 - TRBV25-1
TGTGCCAGCTCAGGAGGGGGGACGTACGAGCAGTACTTC CASSGGGTYEQYF - TRBJ2-7 - TRBV19
TGTGCCAGCAGTGAATGGGACAGGGCGCGGGGCTACACCTTC CASSEWDRARGYTF TRBD1 TRBJ1-2 - TRBV25-1
TGTGCCAGCAGTACAGAACCGGGATTCGAAGGCTACACCTTC CASSTEPGFEGYTF - TRBJ1-2 - TRBV6-4
TGTGCCAGCAGTGATGGAAGGGACCCCACTGAAGCTTTCTTT CASSDGRDPTEAFF - TRBJ1-1 many TRBV2
TGTGCCAGCGGAGGAGCTGGGAACATTCAGTACTTC CASGGAGNIQYF - TRBJ2-4 many TRBV9
TGTGCCATCAGGCAACAGGGAGAGAACACTGAAGCTTTCTTT CAIRQQGENTEAFF - TRBJ1-1 once TRBV6-1
TGTGCCATCAGTGCCAGGGAAAGTTACGAGCAGTACTTC CAISARESYEQYF - TRBJ2-7 - TRBV10-3
TGTGCCAGCAGCACAGACATGAGGTCCTACCGCGAGCAGTACTTC CASSTDMRSYREQYF - TRBJ2-7 - TRBV5-5
TGTGCCAGCAGCGTACAGGGAGGGCGTACTCAAGCTCTCTTT CASSVQGGRTQALF - TRBJ1-1 - TRBV9
TGTGCCAGCAGTTTGCGGGTTCGGGGATACAATGAGCAGTTCTTC CASSLRVRGYNEQFF - TRBJ2-1 - TRBV12-3/TRBV12-4
TGTGCCAGTGCTTCGACAGGGCCACTATCCGGCTACACCTTC CASASTGPLSGYTF TRBD1 TRBJ1-2 - TRBV19
TGTGCCAGCAGCCTACGGGGGGCGGTAGAGACCCAGTACTTT CASSLRGAVETQYF - TRBJ1-4 - TRBV7-2
TGCGCCAGCAGCGCTGATGCAGTTAACTATGGCTACACCTTC CASSADAVNYGYTF - TRBJ1-2 - TRBV5-5
TGTGCCAGCAGCGTAGAAGGGTCCGCGGCCGGGGAGCTGTTTTTT CASSVEGSAAGELFF - TRBJ2-2 - TRBV9
TGTGCCAGCAGCCAGGGGGTTAGGGGGCTGTATGGCTACACCTTC CASSQGVRGLYGYTF - TRBJ1-2 many TRBV3-2
TGCAGTGCTAGGCGACTAGCGGACTCCTGCTACACCTTC CSARRLADSCYTF - TRBJ1-2 once TRBV20-1
TGCAGCGTTCGATTTCCAGTCTCCTACGAGCAGTACTTC CSVRFPVSYEQYF - TRBJ2-7 - TRBV29-1
TGTGCCAGCAGCTTGAAGCTAGCGGGGGAAGGGACCCAGTACTTC CASSLKLAGEGTQYF TRBD2 TRBJ2-5 - TRBV2
TGTGCCAGCAGCTTAAGCGGGGGGGCGACGGATACGCAGTATTTT CASSLSGGATDTQYF TRBD2 TRBJ2-3 few TRBV7-6
TGCAGTGCGGAAGGACACCGTTACCCCTACGAGCAGTACTTC CSAEGHRYPYEQYF - TRBJ2-7 - TRBV20-1
TGTGCTAGCAGCTTAGCGGCAGGGGGGTCAGATACGCAGTATTTT CASSLAAGGSDTQYF - TRBJ2-3 - TRBV11-1
- CASIKTGGFGYTFGF - TRBJ1-6 - TRBV2
TGTGCCAGCAGCTCGGCCCCGAGGGTGAACACTGAAGCTTTCTTT CASSSAPRVNTEAFF - TRBJ1-1 - TRBV5-6
TGTGCCACCAGTGATTGGAACTTCTATGGCTACACCTTC CATSDWNFYGYTF - TRBJ1-2 - TRBV24-1
TGTGCCAGCAGCCCCGACAGAAGGAACACTGAAGCTTTCTTT CASSPDRRNTEAFF - TRBJ1-1 many TRBV6-2/TRBV6-3
TGTGCCAGCAGACCTAGAGAGAAGGAACTGGGTGGACCTTTCTTT CASRPREKELGGPFF - TRBJ1-1 - TRBV7-2
TGTGCCAGCAGCCAAGCCTGGGAGACAGGGTACAATGAGCAGTTCTTC CASSQAWETGYNEQFF TRBD1 TRBJ2-1 many TRBV3-1
TGTGCCAGCAGTGCCGGGGGGACAGGGGGGGGCGATGGCTACATCTTC CASSAGGTGGGDGYIF TRBD1 TRBJ1-2 - TRBV10-1
TGTGCCAGCAGCGTGTTGGGCACTACCTACGAGCAGTACTTC CASSVLGTTYEQYF - TRBJ2-7 - TRBV7-2
TGTGCCAGCAGCGTAGGACAGCCAGGAGGTAATTCACCCCTCCACTTT CASSVGQPGGNSPLHF - TRBJ1-6 - TRBV5-6
TGTGCCAGCAGTGCCCTAGCGGGACTCGGGGATACGCAGTATTTT CASSALAGLGDTQYF TRBD2 TRBJ2-3 once TRBV25-1
TGTGCCACCCAAGGGTCGACAGATACGCAGTATTTT CATQGSTDTQYF - TRBJ2-3 - TRBV10-3
TGCAGTGCTAGAGATCAGGTTGGCTATGAACACGAGCAGTACTTC CSARDQVGYEHEQYF - TRBJ2-7 - TRBV20-1
TGCGCCAGCAGTGAGACAGGATACAGGCCCTCCTACGAGCAGTACTTC CASSETGYRPSYEQYF - TRBJ2-7 few TRBV10-1
TGTGCCAGCAGCTTGGGAGGGGGTGGTGATTCACCCCTCCACTTT CASSLGGGGDSPLHF - TRBJ1-6 many TRBV5-8
TGCGCCAGCAGCTTACGCCAGCCAGGCTCCTACGAGCAGTACTTC CASSLRQPGSYEQYF - TRBJ2-7 - TRBV5-1
TGTGCCATCAGCTTGGGGGGGAGCCCGAATGAGCAGTTCTTC CAISLGGSPNEQFF TRBD2 TRBJ2-1 once TRBV5-6
TGTGCCAGCAGTTGGATGGGGGGTGGGGGGAGGACCTGGCAAGAGACCCAGTACTTC CASSWMGGGGRTWQETQYF - TRBJ2-5 many TRBV6-5
TGCAGTGCTTCCAGGGGGCAAAGCTACACCTTC CSASRGQSYTF TRBD1 TRBJ1-2 - TRBV20-1
TGTGCCAGCAGCGTAATCCGAGCCAGCGGGACCTACAACGAGCAGTTCTTC CASSVIRASGTYNEQFF TRBD2 TRBJ2-1 once TRBV7-2